This section outlines one T cell receptor (beta chain) sequence together with its context. The CDR3 covers 16 residues. The V gene's germline CDR1 is LNHDA and CDR2 SQIVND (reference sequence). The V end was cut by 3 bases, the J end by 0 bases, with 14 bases between. The sample is drawn from a study of T cell changes during pregnancy in multiple sclerosis. Libraries were prepared by immunoSEQ multiplex PCR; TCRdb keeps only in-frame clonotypes and omits some of them. The table records about 42,000 clones, around four fifths of them present only once. The rearrangement links TRBV19 to TRBJ1-1; D not certain. The clonotype originates from a female donor with multiple sclerosis, enrolled in a pregnancy study. This sample comprised CD4+ T cells from peripheral blood mononuclear cells, obtained before pregnancy. The CDR3 sequence is CASSIRLRHLNTEAFF. The CDR3 DNA is TGTGCCAGTAGTATCCGCCTACGACACTTGAACACTGAAGCTTTCTTT.